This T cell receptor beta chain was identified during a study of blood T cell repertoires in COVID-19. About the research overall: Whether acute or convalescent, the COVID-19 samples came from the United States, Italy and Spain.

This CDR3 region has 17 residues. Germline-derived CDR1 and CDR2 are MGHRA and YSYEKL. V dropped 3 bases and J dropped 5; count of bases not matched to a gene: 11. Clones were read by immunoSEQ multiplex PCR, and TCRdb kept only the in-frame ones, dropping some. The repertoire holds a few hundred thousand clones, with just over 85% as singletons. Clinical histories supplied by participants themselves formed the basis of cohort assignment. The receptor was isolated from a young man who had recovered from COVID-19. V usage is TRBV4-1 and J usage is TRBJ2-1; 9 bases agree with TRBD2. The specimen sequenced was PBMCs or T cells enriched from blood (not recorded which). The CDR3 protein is CASSQGRWAGGDNEQFF. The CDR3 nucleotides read TGCGCCAGCAGCCAGGGCCGGTGGGCGGGGGGGGACAATGAGCAGTTCTTC.